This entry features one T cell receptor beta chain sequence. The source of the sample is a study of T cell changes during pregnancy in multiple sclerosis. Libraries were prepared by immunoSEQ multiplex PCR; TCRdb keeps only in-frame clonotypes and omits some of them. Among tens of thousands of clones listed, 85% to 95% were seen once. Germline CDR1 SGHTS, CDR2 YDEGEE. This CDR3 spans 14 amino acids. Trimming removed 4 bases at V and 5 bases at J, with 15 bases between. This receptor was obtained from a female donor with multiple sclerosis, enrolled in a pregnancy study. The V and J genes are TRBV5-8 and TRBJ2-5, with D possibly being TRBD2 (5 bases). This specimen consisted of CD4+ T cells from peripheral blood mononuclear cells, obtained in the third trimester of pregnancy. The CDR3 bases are TGTGCCAGCAGCCCGAGGGTCTTGGTGGAGACCCAGTACTTC. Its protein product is CASSPRVLVETQYF.